The clone carrying this T cell receptor (beta chain) was detected only once. V lost 7 bases, J lost 4 bases, and 16 bases lay in between. Germline V CDR1 and CDR2: SNHLY, FYNNEI. This CDR3 has 14 residues. In the authors' methods: Amplification of reference gene primers was used by the study to estimate nucleated cell counts. The table came from immunoSEQ multiplex PCR; TCRdb's copy has only in-frame clones and leaves some out. The DNA was the basis for D and trimming; V, J and clone size are from that table. The top ten hold roughly a fifth of the sample, which has about 170,000 clones, around 82% seen once. This sample is part of a study of blood T cell repertoires in COVID-19. The overall study: The study drew acute and convalescent COVID-19 samples from the United States, Italy and Spain. From T cells, B-cell-depleted T cells, or PBMCs came the material, which was cDNA or gDNA.

This chain uses TRBV2 with TRBJ1-1, with TRBD1 as a possible D gene (5 bases). The TCR was taken from a woman in her 70s who had recovered from COVID-19. Sequencing was done on a sample of peripheral blood. This CDR3 is CASIRDGGGTEAFF. In DNA form, the CDR3 reads TGTGCCAGCATCCGGGACGGGGGTGGCACTGAAGCTTTCTTT.